The rows below give T cell receptor beta chains drawn from one sample of a study of blood T cell repertoires in COVID-19. Profiling relied on immunoSEQ multiplex PCR, and the TCRdb table lists in-frame clones only, not all of them. In the table there are a few hundred thousand clones, about 87% of which are singletons. Sequencing was carried out using PBMCs or T cells enriched from blood (not recorded which). The receptors originated from a woman aged 45-65 years who had recovered from COVID-19. CDR3s include the opening cysteine and the closing phenylalanine or tryptophan. The D gene is left open where the match is weak. Clone sizes are given selectively: once, few, many, or a class where the clone is expanded.

clone_size: .; d_call: .; j_call: TRBJ2-3; v_call: TRBV29-1; cdr3_aa: CSVEDTAAQYF; cdr3_nt: TGCAGCGTTGAAGACACTGCGGCGCAGTATTTT
clone_size: .; d_call: TRBD1; j_call: TRBJ2-5; v_call: TRBV30; cdr3_aa: CAWSATRTGRGETQYF; cdr3_nt: TGTGCCTGGAGTGCAACACGGACAGGCCGTGGGGAGACCCAGTACTTC
clone_size: .; d_call: .; j_call: TRBJ1-6; v_call: TRBV3-1/TRBV3-2; cdr3_aa: CASSQREGAGNSPLHF; cdr3_nt: TGTGCCAGCAGCCAACGGGAAGGAGCAGGAAATTCACCCCTCCACTTT
clone_size: .; d_call: .; j_call: TRBJ2-7; v_call: TRBV28; cdr3_aa: CASSWGGAQGFYEQYF; cdr3_nt: TGTGCCAGCAGTTGGGGTGGGGCCCAAGGGTTCTACGAGCAGTACTTC
clone_size: .; d_call: TRBD2; j_call: TRBJ2-7; v_call: TRBV5-5; cdr3_aa: CASSLAQGAGGLYEQYF; cdr3_nt: TGTGCCAGCAGCTTGGCTCAAGGAGCGGGAGGTCTCTACGAGCAGTACTTC
clone_size: .; d_call: .; j_call: TRBJ1-1; v_call: TRBV28; cdr3_aa: CASSLRQLNTEAFF; cdr3_nt: TGTGCCAGCAGCCTACGACAGCTGAACACTGAAGCTTTCTTT
clone_size: .; d_call: TRBD1; j_call: TRBJ2-2; v_call: TRBV6-2/TRBV6-3; cdr3_aa: CASSTGQANTGELFF; cdr3_nt: TGTGCCAGCAGTACTGGACAGGCTAACACCGGGGAGCTGTTTTTT
clone_size: .; d_call: TRBD1; j_call: TRBJ1-2; v_call: TRBV11-2; cdr3_aa: CASSETTDRADYGYTF; cdr3_nt: TGTGCCAGCAGCGAGACGACTGACAGGGCTGACTATGGCTACACCTTC
clone_size: .; d_call: .; j_call: TRBJ1-3; v_call: TRBV7-8; cdr3_aa: CASSFWSSGNTIYF; cdr3_nt: TGTGCCAGCAGCTTCTGGAGCTCTGGAAACACCATATATTTT
clone_size: .; d_call: TRBD2; j_call: TRBJ2-1; v_call: TRBV11-3; cdr3_aa: CASSPGLAVYNEQFF; cdr3_nt: TGTGCCAGCAGCCCCGGACTAGCGGTATACAATGAGCAGTTCTTC
clone_size: .; d_call: .; j_call: TRBJ2-1; v_call: TRBV5-1; cdr3_aa: CASTESPVGGVSYNEQFF; cdr3_nt: TGCGCCAGCACCGAATCACCCGTGGGGGGAGTCAGCTACAATGAGCAGTTCTTC
clone_size: once; d_call: .; j_call: TRBJ1-1; v_call: TRBV30; cdr3_aa: CAWSVGGNTEAFF; cdr3_nt: TGTGCCTGGAGTGTAGGCGGGAACACTGAAGCTTTCTTT
clone_size: .; d_call: .; j_call: TRBJ2-1; v_call: TRBV5-6; cdr3_aa: CASSFWFGGSRYNEQFF; cdr3_nt: TGTGCCAGCAGCTTTTGGTTCGGGGGATCTCGATACAATGAGCAGTTCTTC
clone_size: .; d_call: .; j_call: TRBJ1-1; v_call: TRBV29-1; cdr3_aa: CSHVRQGNTEAFF; cdr3_nt: TGCAGCCATGTCAGGCAGGGAAACACTGAAGCTTTCTTT
clone_size: .; d_call: TRBD1; j_call: TRBJ1-1; v_call: TRBV27; cdr3_aa: CATADRGQAFF; cdr3_nt: TGTGCCACCGCGGACAGGGGACAAGCTTTCTTT
clone_size: once; d_call: TRBD1; j_call: TRBJ1-2; v_call: TRBV30; cdr3_aa: CAWSVAGGSYTF; cdr3_nt: TGTGCCTGGAGTGTGGCAGGGGGAAGCTACACCTTC
clone_size: .; d_call: .; j_call: TRBJ1-5; v_call: TRBV5-1; cdr3_aa: CASSSAGLGNQPQHF; cdr3_nt: TGCGCCAGCAGCTCCGCCGGGTTGGGCAATCAGCCCCAGCATTTT
clone_size: .; d_call: TRBD1; j_call: TRBJ2-7; v_call: TRBV11-1; cdr3_aa: CASSEAMGQGGNEQYF; cdr3_nt: TGTGCCAGCAGCGAGGCCATGGGACAGGGAGGAAACGAGCAGTACTTC
clone_size: once; d_call: .; j_call: TRBJ2-1; v_call: TRBV6-5; cdr3_aa: CASSSPYSYNEQFF; cdr3_nt: TGTGCCAGCAGTTCCCCCTATTCCTACAATGAGCAGTTCTTC
clone_size: .; d_call: .; j_call: TRBJ1-1; v_call: TRBV9; cdr3_aa: CASSPIPTGNTEAFF; cdr3_nt: TGTGCCAGCAGCCCAATACCGACAGGGAACACTGAAGCTTTCTTT
clone_size: .; d_call: TRBD1; j_call: TRBJ1-1; v_call: TRBV11-2; cdr3_aa: CASSPNRGTEAFF; cdr3_nt: TGTGCCAGCAGCCCTAACAGGGGAACTGAAGCTTTCTTT
clone_size: .; d_call: .; j_call: TRBJ2-3; v_call: TRBV6-4; cdr3_aa: CASSRGGVGTDTQYF; cdr3_nt: TGTGCCAGCAGCCGAGGGGGGGTTGGCACAGATACGCAGTATTTT
clone_size: .; d_call: .; j_call: TRBJ1-1; v_call: TRBV10-3; cdr3_aa: CAISEWRVSNTEAFF; cdr3_nt: TGTGCCATCAGTGAGTGGAGGGTGTCGAACACTGAAGCTTTCTTT
clone_size: few; d_call: .; j_call: TRBJ2-5; v_call: TRBV15; cdr3_aa: CATSRDSAPGSETQYF; cdr3_nt: TGTGCCACCAGCAGAGATTCGGCCCCAGGGTCAGAGACCCAGTACTTC
clone_size: .; d_call: .; j_call: TRBJ1-1; v_call: TRBV7-2; cdr3_aa: CASSPGGRGQVEAFF; cdr3_nt: TGTGCCAGCAGCCCAGGAGGGAGGGGCCAGGTTGAAGCTTTCTTT
clone_size: .; d_call: .; j_call: TRBJ1-6; v_call: TRBV10-3; cdr3_aa: CAISISGERSPLHF; cdr3_nt: TGTGCCATCAGTATCTCCGGGGAACGGTCACCCCTCCACTTT
clone_size: .; d_call: TRBD2; j_call: TRBJ2-2; v_call: TRBV7-3; cdr3_aa: CASSLSALATGELFF; cdr3_nt: TGTGCCAGCAGCCTAAGCGCACTAGCGACCGGGGAGCTGTTTTTT
clone_size: once; d_call: .; j_call: TRBJ1-1; v_call: TRBV11-1; cdr3_aa: CASSKNTEAFF; cdr3_nt: TGTGCCAGCAGTAAAAACACTGAAGCTTTCTTT
clone_size: .; d_call: .; j_call: TRBJ2-3; v_call: TRBV6-2/TRBV6-3; cdr3_aa: CASSYETDTQYF; cdr3_nt: TGTGCCAGCAGTTATGAGACAGATACGCAGTATTTT
clone_size: .; d_call: TRBD1; j_call: TRBJ2-7; v_call: TRBV25-1; cdr3_aa: CASSESWDRGSHEQYF; cdr3_nt: TGTGCCAGCAGTGAATCTTGGGACAGGGGGTCCCACGAGCAGTACTTC
clone_size: .; d_call: TRBD1; j_call: TRBJ1-5; v_call: TRBV9; cdr3_aa: CASSPPRDRGNQPQHF; cdr3_nt: TGTGCCAGCAGCCCACCCCGGGACAGGGGAAATCAGCCCCAGCATTTT
clone_size: once; d_call: TRBD2; j_call: TRBJ2-5; v_call: TRBV11-2; cdr3_aa: CASSLPGLGGETQYF; cdr3_nt: TGTGCCAGCAGCTTGCCTGGACTCGGGGGGGAGACCCAGTACTTC
clone_size: .; d_call: .; j_call: TRBJ2-7; v_call: TRBV20-1; cdr3_aa: CSAREFDEQYF; cdr3_nt: TGCAGTGCTAGAGAGTTCGACGAGCAGTACTTC
clone_size: .; d_call: .; j_call: TRBJ2-5; v_call: TRBV5-1; cdr3_aa: CASSLDNGIQETQYF; cdr3_nt: TGCGCCAGCAGCTTGGACAACGGGATCCAAGAGACCCAGTACTTC
clone_size: once; d_call: .; j_call: TRBJ1-5; v_call: TRBV18; cdr3_aa: CASSPTRDNQPQHF; cdr3_nt: TGTGCCAGCTCACCTACCAGGGACAATCAGCCCCAGCATTTT
clone_size: .; d_call: TRBD1; j_call: TRBJ2-1; v_call: TRBV27; cdr3_aa: CASSFLRDSHNEQFF; cdr3_nt: TGTGCCAGCAGTTTTCTTCGGGACAGCCACAATGAGCAGTTCTTC
clone_size: .; d_call: TRBD1; j_call: TRBJ1-2; v_call: TRBV6-5; cdr3_aa: CASSADRAAGYTF; cdr3_nt: TGTGCCAGCAGCGCAGACAGGGCGGCGGGCTACACCTTC
clone_size: .; d_call: .; j_call: TRBJ1-5; v_call: TRBV2; cdr3_aa: CASTRTGNSNQPQHF; cdr3_nt: TGTGCCAGCACCCGGACGGGGAATAGCAATCAGCCCCAGCATTTT
clone_size: once; d_call: TRBD2; j_call: TRBJ2-3; v_call: TRBV7-2; cdr3_aa: CASSGLGGTDTQYF; cdr3_nt: TGTGCCAGCAGCGGACTAGGAGGCACAGATACGCAGTATTTT
clone_size: few; d_call: .; j_call: TRBJ1-1; v_call: TRBV7-9; cdr3_aa: CASSQAGGKGSTEAFF; cdr3_nt: TGTGCCAGCAGTCAAGCGGGGGGCAAAGGCTCCACTGAAGCTTTCTTT
clone_size: .; d_call: .; j_call: TRBJ2-1; v_call: TRBV2; cdr3_aa: CASSDRGLAGEQFF; cdr3_nt: TGTGCCAGCAGTGACAGGGGTTTGGCGGGTGAGCAGTTCTTC
clone_size: .; d_call: .; j_call: TRBJ1-2; v_call: TRBV27; cdr3_aa: CASSQLQGNYGYTF; cdr3_nt: TGTGCCAGCAGTCAGCTTCAGGGGAACTATGGCTACACCTTC